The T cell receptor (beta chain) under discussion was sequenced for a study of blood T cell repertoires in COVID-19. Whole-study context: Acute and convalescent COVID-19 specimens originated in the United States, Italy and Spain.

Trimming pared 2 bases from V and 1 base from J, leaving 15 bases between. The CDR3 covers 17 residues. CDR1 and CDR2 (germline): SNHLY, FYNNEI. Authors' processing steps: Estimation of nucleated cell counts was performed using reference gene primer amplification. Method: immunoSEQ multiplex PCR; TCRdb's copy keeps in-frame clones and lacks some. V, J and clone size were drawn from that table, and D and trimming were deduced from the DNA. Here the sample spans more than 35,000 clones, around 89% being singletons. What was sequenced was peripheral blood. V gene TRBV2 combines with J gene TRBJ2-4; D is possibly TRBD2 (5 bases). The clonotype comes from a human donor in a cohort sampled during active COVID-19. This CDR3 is CASSEIPGIRAKNIQYF. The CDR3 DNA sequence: TGTGCCAGCAGTGAAATTCCGGGGATAAGGGCCAAAAACATTCAGTACTTC.